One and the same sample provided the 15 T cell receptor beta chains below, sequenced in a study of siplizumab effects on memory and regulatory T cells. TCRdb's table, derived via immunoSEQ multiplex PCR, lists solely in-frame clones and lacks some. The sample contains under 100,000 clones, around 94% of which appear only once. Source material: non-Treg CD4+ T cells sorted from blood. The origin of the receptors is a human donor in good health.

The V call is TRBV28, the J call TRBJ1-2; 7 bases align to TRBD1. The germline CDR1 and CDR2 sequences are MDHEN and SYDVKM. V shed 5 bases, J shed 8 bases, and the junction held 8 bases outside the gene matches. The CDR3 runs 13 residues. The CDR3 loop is CASSITGVRGYTF. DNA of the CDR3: TGTGCCAGCAGTATAACAGGGGTTCGGGGCTACACCTTC.

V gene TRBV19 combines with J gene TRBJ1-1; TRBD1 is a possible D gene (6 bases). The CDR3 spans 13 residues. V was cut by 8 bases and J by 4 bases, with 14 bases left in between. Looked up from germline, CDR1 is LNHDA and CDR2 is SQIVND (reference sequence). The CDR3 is CASDKRGGTEAFF. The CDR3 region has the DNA TGTGCCAGTGATAAGCGAGGGGGCACTGAAGCTTTCTTT. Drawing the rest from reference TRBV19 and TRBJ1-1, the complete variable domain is DGGITQSPKYLFRKEGQNVTLSCEQNLNHDAMYWYRQDPGQGLRLIYYSQIVNDFQKGDIAEGYSVSREKKESFPLTVTSAQKNPTAFYLCASDKRGGTEAFFGQGTRLTVV.

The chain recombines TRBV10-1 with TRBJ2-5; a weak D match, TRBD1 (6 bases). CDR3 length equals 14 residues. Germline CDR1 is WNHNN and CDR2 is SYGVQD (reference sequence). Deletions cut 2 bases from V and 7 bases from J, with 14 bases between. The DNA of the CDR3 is TGCGCCAGCAGTGAGGAACAGGGTGAACGGACCCAGTACTTC. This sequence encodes CASSEEQGERTQYF.

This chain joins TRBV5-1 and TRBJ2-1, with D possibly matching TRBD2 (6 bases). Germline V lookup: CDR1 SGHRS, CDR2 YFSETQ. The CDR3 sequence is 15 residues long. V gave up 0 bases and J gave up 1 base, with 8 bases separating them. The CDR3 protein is CASSLGGTSYNEQFF. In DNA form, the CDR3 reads TGCGCCAGCAGCTTGGGGGGGACTTCCTACAATGAGCAGTTCTTC.

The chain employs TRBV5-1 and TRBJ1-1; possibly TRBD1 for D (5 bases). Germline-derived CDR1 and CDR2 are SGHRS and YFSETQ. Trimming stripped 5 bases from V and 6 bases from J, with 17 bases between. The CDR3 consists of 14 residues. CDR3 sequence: CASRSPGGGAEAFF. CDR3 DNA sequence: TGCGCCAGCAGATCCCCCGGGGGTGGCGCTGAAGCTTTCTTT.

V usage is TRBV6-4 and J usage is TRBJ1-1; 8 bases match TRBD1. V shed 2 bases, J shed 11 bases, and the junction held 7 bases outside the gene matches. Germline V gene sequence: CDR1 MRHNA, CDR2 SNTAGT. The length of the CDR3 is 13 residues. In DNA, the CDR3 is TGTGCCAGCAGTGACCGTCGACAGGGGAGGGCTTTCTTT. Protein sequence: CASSDRRQGRAFF.

The CDR3 here is CASSEHAMGTEAFF. In DNA, the CDR3 is TGCGCCAGCAGCGAGCATGCTATGGGCACTGAAGCTTTCTTT. The V call is TRBV5-1, the J call TRBJ1-1; D remains ambiguous. The V gene lost 4 bases and the J gene lost 4 bases, with 14 bases spanning the gap. The CDR3 length is 14 residues. Germline lookup yields CDR1 SGHRS and CDR2 YFSETQ.

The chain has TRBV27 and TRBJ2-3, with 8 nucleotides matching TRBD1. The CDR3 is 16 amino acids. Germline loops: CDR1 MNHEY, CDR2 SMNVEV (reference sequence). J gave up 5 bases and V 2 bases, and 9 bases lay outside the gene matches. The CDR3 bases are TGTGCCAGCAGTTTAGACAGGGGTTTTGCAGTAGATACGCAGTATTTT. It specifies CASSLDRGFAVDTQYF.

CDR3 sequence reads: CASSLEVYGYTF. The CDR3 DNA reads TGTGCCAGCAGCTTAGAGGTCTATGGCTACACCTTC. This sequence joins TRBV7-9 and TRBJ1-2; D uncertain. CDR3 size: 12 residues. The ends were cut back, 1 base at V and 4 bases at J, with 4 bases in the middle. CDR1 and CDR2 from the germline V gene are SEHNR and FQNEAQ (reference sequence).

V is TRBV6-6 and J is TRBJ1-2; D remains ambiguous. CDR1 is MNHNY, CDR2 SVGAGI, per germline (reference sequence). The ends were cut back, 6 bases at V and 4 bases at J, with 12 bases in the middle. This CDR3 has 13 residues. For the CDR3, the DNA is TGTGCCAGCAGCCGGGGAATACGCTATGGCTACACCTTC. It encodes CASSRGIRYGYTF.

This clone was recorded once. The CDR3 region is CASSQTGGTGYVYEQYF. CDR3 sequence (DNA): TGTGCCAGCAGCCAAACGGGAGGGACAGGCTATGTCTACGAGCAGTACTTC. V and J are TRBV11-2 and TRBJ2-7; possibly TRBD1 or TRBD2 for D (8 bases each). V lost 5 bases and J 3 bases, leaving 23 bases between the germline ends. This CDR3 is 17 amino acids long. Looked up from germline, CDR1 is SGHAT and CDR2 is FQNNGV.

CDR3 coding DNA: TGTGCCAGCAGCCATGCGACAGGGATGAGAGAGACCCAGTACTTC. Amino acid sequence: CASSHATGMRETQYF. V usage is TRBV9 and J usage is TRBJ2-5; 7 nucleotides match TRBD1. The V gene end was trimmed by 4 bases and the J gene end by 4 bases; junction bases not matched to a gene: 10. This CDR3 region has 15 residues. Germline values: CDR1 SGDLS, CDR2 YYNGEE.

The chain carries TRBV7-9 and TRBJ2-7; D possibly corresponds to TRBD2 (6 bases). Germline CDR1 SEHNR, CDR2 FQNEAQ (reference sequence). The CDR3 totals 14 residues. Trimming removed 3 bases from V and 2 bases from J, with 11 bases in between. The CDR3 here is CASSLGSGPYEQYF. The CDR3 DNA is TGTGCCAGCAGCTTGGGTAGCGGCCCCTACGAGCAGTACTTC. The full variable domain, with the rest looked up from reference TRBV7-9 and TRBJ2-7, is DTGVSQNPRHKITKRGQNVTFRCDPISEHNRLYWYRQTLGQGPEFLTYFQNEAQLEKSRLLSDRFSAERPKGSFSTLEIQRTEQGDSAMYLCASSLGSGPYEQYFGPGTRLTVT.

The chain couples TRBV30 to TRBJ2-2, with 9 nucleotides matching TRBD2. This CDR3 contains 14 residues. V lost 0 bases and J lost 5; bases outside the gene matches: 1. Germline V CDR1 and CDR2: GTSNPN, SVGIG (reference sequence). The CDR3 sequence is CAWSVLAGTGELFF. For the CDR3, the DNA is TGTGCCTGGAGTGTCCTAGCGGGAACCGGGGAGCTGTTTTTT.

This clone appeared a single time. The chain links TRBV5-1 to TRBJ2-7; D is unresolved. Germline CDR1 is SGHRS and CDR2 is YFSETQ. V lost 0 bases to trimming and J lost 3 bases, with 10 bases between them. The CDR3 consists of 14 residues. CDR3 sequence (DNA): TGCGCCAGCAGCTTGGGTCCCAGCCTCTACGAGCAGTACTTC. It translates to CASSLGPSLYEQYF.